This T cell receptor beta chain emerged from a study of Tregs in tolerant kidney transplant recipients. Study in general: The nonmyeloablative bone marrow transplants came from related graft donors, with transient mixed chimerism.

The CDR3 is made up of 17 amino acids. V was clipped by 0 bases and J by 4 bases, with 17 bases between them. Germline assignment: CDR1 SGHRS and CDR2 YFSETQ. With regard to this clone: Antigen: not known.

Profiling relied on immunoSEQ multiplex PCR, and the TCRdb table lists in-frame clones only, not all of them. The sample has 100,000 to 120,000 clones, nearly 90% seen once. Unstimulated regulatory T cells (CD4+CD25+CD127-), CD4+CD25- non-regulatory cells, CD4 and CD8 cells were FACS-sorted from thawed PBMCs. Notes on the study in general: Nucleotide sequences could not be compared across some patients' samples due to primer changes. Tolerant patients' donor-specific Tregs expanded beyond overall Tregs, suggesting antigen-driven growth.

The sequence derives from a human donor who received a combined kidney and bone marrow transplant. V gene TRBV5-1 combines with J gene TRBJ1-3, with a weak D call TRBD1 (6 bases). The sample in question was CD4+ T cells from blood, obtained before the transplant. DNA for the CDR3: TGCGCCAGCAGCTTGGATCCCCAGGGGAGTTTGGGAAACACCATATATTTT. Translated: CASSLDPQGSLGNTIYF.